Reported below is one T cell receptor beta chain. Its antigen remains unknown. The authors extracted RNA and reverse transcribed it into cDNA as the sequencing template. This table comes from immunoSEQ multiplex PCR, and its TCRdb copy is limited to in-frame clones, with some not included. The table includes fewer than 200,000 clones, approximately 59% detected once. The data belong to a study of CD8+ T cells in alopecia areata. Alopecia areata patients provided lesional scalp punch biopsies and peripheral blood, both collected for the study. The study's findings and limits: In lesional scalp, particularly from alopecia totalis/universalis, clonality was higher than in normal scalp. Sharing of TCRs across patients appeared less clear than in mice, possibly for HLA-related reasons.

This CDR3 has 14 amino acids. Unmatched junction bases numbered 7, after V lost 3 bases and J lost 7 bases. Germline loops: CDR1 LNHDA, CDR2 SQIVND (reference sequence). The chain has TRBV19 and TRBJ1-2; 8 positions match TRBD1. This sequence was found in a human donor with alopecia areata. Sequences were derived from CD4+ T cells sorted from blood, sampled at week 0. CDR3: CASSMGRGQGGYTF. CDR3 in DNA: TGTGCCAGTAGTATGGGCAGGGGGCAAGGTGGCTACACCTTC.